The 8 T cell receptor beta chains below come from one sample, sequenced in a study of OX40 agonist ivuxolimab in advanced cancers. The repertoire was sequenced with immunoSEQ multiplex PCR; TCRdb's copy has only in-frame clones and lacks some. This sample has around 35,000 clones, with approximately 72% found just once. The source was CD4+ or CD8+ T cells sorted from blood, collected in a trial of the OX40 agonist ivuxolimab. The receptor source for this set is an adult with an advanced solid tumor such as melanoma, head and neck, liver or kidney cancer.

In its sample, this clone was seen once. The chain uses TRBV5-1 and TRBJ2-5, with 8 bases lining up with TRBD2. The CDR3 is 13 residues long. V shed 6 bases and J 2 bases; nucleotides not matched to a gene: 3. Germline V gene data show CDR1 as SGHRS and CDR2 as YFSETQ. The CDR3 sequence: CASTPGGQETQYF. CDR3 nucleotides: TGCGCCAGCACCCCGGGGGGGCAAGAGACCCAGTACTTC.

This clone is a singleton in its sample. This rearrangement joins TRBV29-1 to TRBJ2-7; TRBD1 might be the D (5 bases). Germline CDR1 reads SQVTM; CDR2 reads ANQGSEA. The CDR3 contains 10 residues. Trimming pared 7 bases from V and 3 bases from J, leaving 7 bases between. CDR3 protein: CSAQGYEQYF. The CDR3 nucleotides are TGCAGCGCGCAGGGCTACGAGCAGTACTTC.

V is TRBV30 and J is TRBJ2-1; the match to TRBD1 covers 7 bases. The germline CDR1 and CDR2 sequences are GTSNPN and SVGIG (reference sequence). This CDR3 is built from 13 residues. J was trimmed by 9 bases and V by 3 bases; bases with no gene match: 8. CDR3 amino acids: CAWSPTRDSEQFF. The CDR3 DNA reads TGTGCCTGGAGCCCTACCAGGGACAGTGAGCAGTTCTTC. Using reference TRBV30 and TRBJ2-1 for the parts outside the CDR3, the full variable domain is SQTIHQWPATLVQPVGSPLSLECTVEGTSNPNLYWYRQAAGRGLQLLFYSVGIGQISSEVPQNLSASRPQDRQFILSSKKLLLSDSGFYLCAWSPTRDSEQFFGPGTRLTVL.

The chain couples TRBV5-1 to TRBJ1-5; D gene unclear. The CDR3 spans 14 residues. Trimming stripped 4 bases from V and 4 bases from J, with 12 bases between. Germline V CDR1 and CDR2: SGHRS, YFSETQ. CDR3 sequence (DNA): TGCGCCAGCAGCCTAGGGTCGGTTAATCAGCCCCAGCATTTT. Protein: CASSLGSVNQPQHF.

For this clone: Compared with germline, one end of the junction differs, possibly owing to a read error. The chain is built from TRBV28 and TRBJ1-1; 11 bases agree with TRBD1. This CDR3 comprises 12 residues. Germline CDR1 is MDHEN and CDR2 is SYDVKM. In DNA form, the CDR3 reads TGCCTAACGGGGACAGGGGGGATTTGGGCTTTCTTT. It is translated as CLTGTGGIWAFF.

The CDR3 nucleotides are TGTGCCAGCAGCCAACTACTCGCCAGGGGGCCACTGAGGGGCACTGAAGCTTTCTTT. Protein sequence: CASSQLLARGPLRGTEAFF. The genes are TRBV27 and TRBJ1-1; 8 bases fit TRBD1. CDR3 length equals 19 residues. The V gene's germline CDR1 is MNHEY and CDR2 SMNVEV (reference sequence). With V trimmed by 6 bases and J by 4 bases, 22 bases remained unmatched.

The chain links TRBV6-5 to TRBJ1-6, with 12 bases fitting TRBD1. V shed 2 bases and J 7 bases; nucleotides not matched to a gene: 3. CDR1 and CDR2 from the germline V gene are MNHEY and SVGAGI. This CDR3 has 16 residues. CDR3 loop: CASSYGTGGGNSPLHF. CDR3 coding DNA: TGTGCCAGCAGTTACGGGACAGGGGGCGGGAATTCACCCCTCCACTTT.

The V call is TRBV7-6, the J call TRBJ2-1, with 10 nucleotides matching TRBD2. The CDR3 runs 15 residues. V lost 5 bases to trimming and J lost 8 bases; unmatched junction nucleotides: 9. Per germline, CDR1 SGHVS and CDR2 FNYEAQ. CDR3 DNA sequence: TGTGCCAGCAGCCCAGGAAGCGGGAGGGTTGATGAGCAGTTCTTC. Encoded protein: CASSPGSGRVDEQFF.